This T cell receptor (beta chain) was captured in a study of post-analysis software for immune sequencing data. Overall study: Courses of disease covered relapsing-remitting, secondary progressive and progressive-relapsing multiple sclerosis.

Study observations and caveats: Patients had higher frequencies than controls of a few TRBV segments, including TRBV5-6, TRBV5-1 and TRBV20-1. By F measure, samples from a shared preparation batch strongly co-clustered.

This clonotype was observed a few times. The target antigen is unknown. Unique molecular identifiers were present in the TCR beta cDNA libraries. TCRdb reprocessed the PCR reads with MiXCR, giving one entry per CDR3 protein. The sample shows 350,000 to 450,000 distinct CDR3 sequences, more than 30% of them seen only once. Trimming cost V 5 bases and J 3 bases, with 13 bases left between them. The CDR3 is 14 residues long. Germline V lookup: CDR1 SEHNR, CDR2 FQNEAQ (reference sequence). This sequence was found in a girl under 10 years old with multiple sclerosis. Input material: blood. The V and J genes are TRBV7-9 and TRBJ2-5; a weak D match, TRBD1 (5 bases). CDR3 protein: CASSPRQSEETQYF. CDR3 coding DNA: TGTGCCAGCAGCCCCCGACAGTCAGAAGAGACCCAGTACTTC.